This T cell receptor (beta chain) was documented in a study of blood T cells in healthy people across ages. Remarks on this clonotype: One end of the junction is discordant with germline, which a read error may explain.

CDR1 SGHDT and CDR2 YYEEEE come from the germline V gene. This CDR3 comprises 13 residues. With a J-beta primer mix and a sample-barcoded 5' primer, a second PCR ran about 7 to 11 cycles. TCRdb reprocessed the 5' RACE reads with MiXCR, giving one entry per CDR3 protein. The repertoire holds 550,000 to 800,000 distinct CDR3 sequences, about 30% seen once, with 15% in the top ten. The V gene is TRBV5-6, the J gene TRBJ2-1; 9 bases fit TRBD1. The sequence was collected from a woman older than 75 in good health. The sequenced sample consisted of blood. CDR3 amino acids: CASNQQGAYERFF. CDR3 bases: TGTGCCAGCAACCAACAGGGGGCTTACGAGCGGTTCTTC.